Reported below is one TCR beta chain. Its specificity is unknown. This CDR3 is 10 amino acids long. Germline-derived CDR1 and CDR2 are DFQATT and SNEGSKA (reference sequence). The data are from a study of human thymus T cells. General study findings and limits: What related research reported was that thymic repertoires overlapped highly among unrelated individuals. Both thymic and peripheral blood repertoires showed apparently biased V and J usage.

Assay: immunoSEQ multiplex PCR; the TCRdb copy retains only in-frame clones and omits some. The sample contains tens of thousands of clones, around 95% of which appear only once. Resections from corrective heart surgery provided thymus tissue. The clonotype originates from a girl under three years old with a congenital heart defect but otherwise immunologically healthy. The chain employs TRBV20-1 and TRBJ2-1; TRBD1 might be the D (5 bases). The specimen sequenced was thymus tissue. DNA of the CDR3: TGCAGCGTAGGGGATAGTGAGCAGTTCTTC. Translated, it gives CSVGDSEQFF.